One and the same sample provided the 17 T cell receptor beta chains below, sequenced in a study of chemoradiotherapy in HPV16-positive cancers. Only in-frame clones appear in the TCRdb table, and some are missing; sequencing was by immunoSEQ multiplex PCR. The sample lists about 20,000 clones; roughly 73% were seen once. The sample was taken from a patient who underwent chemoradiotherapy. All receptors derive from a human donor with HPV-associated anogenital cancer.

This rearrangement joins TRBV30 to TRBJ2-3; 7 nucleotides line up with TRBD1. The CDR3 spans 14 residues. CDR1 is GTSNPN and CDR2 is SVGIG in the germline V gene (reference sequence). Germline trimming cut 0 bases from V and 4 bases from J; bases unmatched to any gene: 4. CDR3 residues: CAWSVSQGADTQYF. Here the CDR3 DNA reads TGTGCCTGGAGTGTATCCCAGGGGGCAGATACGCAGTATTTT.

V and J are TRBV15 and TRBJ2-2, with D possibly being TRBD1 (6 bases). The CDR3 loop spans 14 amino acids. Germline values: CDR1 LNHNV, CDR2 YYDKDF (reference sequence). V lost 1 base to trimming and J lost 8 bases, with 11 bases between them. The CDR3 here is CATSRGQAWGELFF. The DNA of the CDR3 is TGTGCCACCAGCAGAGGACAGGCCTGGGGGGAGCTGTTTTTT.

The sample holds a few counts of this clone. The rearrangement joins TRBV7-3 to TRBJ2-3; D is uncertain. Trimming took 5 bases from V and 2 from J, leaving 2 bases between them. The germline V gene has CDR1 SGHTA and CDR2 FQGTGA. This CDR3 has 11 amino acids. In DNA form, the CDR3 reads TGTGCCAGCAGCCTCACAGATACGCAGTATTTT. This translates into CASSLTDTQYF.

The V and J genes are TRBV29-1 and TRBJ1-1; no firm D call. Germline-derived CDR1 and CDR2 are SQVTM and ANQGSEA. Trimming pared 4 bases from V and 0 bases from J, leaving 9 bases between. The CDR3 length is 13 residues. The CDR3 DNA follows: TGCAGCGTTGTCCCCAGGTTGAACACTGAAGCTTTCTTT. Amino acid sequence: CSVVPRLNTEAFF.

This clone has more than one count but fewer than ten. The V gene is TRBV5-4, the J gene TRBJ1-5; D might be TRBD1 (6 bases). The CDR3 spans 14 residues. From germline, CDR1 is SGHNT and CDR2 YYREEE (reference sequence). The ends were cut back, 2 bases at V and 4 bases at J, with 10 bases in the middle. The DNA of the CDR3 is TGTGCCAGCAGCTTTTGGGGGCCTAATCAGCCCCAGCATTTT. It yields the protein CASSFWGPNQPQHF.

This clone was seen only once. J is TRBJ1-5 and V is TRBV6-5; no clear D. Trimming shortened V by 6 bases and J by 6 bases, and 15 bases separated the two germline ends. The CDR3 runs 14 residues. Germline CDR1 reads MNHEY; CDR2 reads SVGAGI. CDR3 sequence (DNA): TGTGCCAGCAGCTCTCGGACTGCAGGTCAGCCCCAGCATTTT. This sequence encodes CASSSRTAGQPQHF.

This clone was detected once. J is TRBJ1-6 and V is TRBV28; TRBD1 aligns across 8 bases. Germline trimming cut 8 bases from V and 9 bases from J; bases unmatched to any gene: 12. The V gene's germline CDR1 is MDHEN and CDR2 SYDVKM. This CDR3 is 15 amino acids long. CDR3 residues: CASGLGRGLGSPLHF. CDR3 in DNA: TGTGCCAGCGGTCTCGGCAGGGGGCTAGGTTCACCCCTCCACTTT.

The CDR3 protein is CASSTSGKGTEAFF. The CDR3 DNA reads as TGTGCCAGCTCGACCTCAGGGAAGGGAACTGAAGCTTTCTTT. The V and J genes are TRBV27 and TRBJ1-1; tentative D call: TRBD1 (5 bases). V lost 8 bases and J 5 bases, leaving 18 bases between the germline ends. The CDR3 covers 14 residues. The germline gives CDR1 MNHEY, CDR2 SMNVEV (reference sequence).

V is TRBV6-5 and J is TRBJ2-2; 8 bases match TRBD1. Germline CDR1 reads MNHEY; CDR2 reads SVGAGI. The CDR3 runs to 14 residues. Trimming cost V 6 bases and J 6 bases; bases outside gene matches: 6. CDR3 DNA sequence: TGTGCCAGCAGATCGGACAGGGTCCCCGGGGAGCTGTTTTTT. This encodes CASRSDRVPGELFF.

Notes on this clone: The CDR3 carries no conserved terminal phenylalanine or tryptophan, so it likely arises from a read error. The DNA is left out, because the CDR3 cannot be placed on it with certainty; the CDR3 is given as TCRdb lists it. This chain uses TRBV27 with TRBJ2-4; TRBD1 was called by the table and not checked on the DNA. Germline V gene lookup returns CDR1 MNHEY and CDR2 SMNVEV (reference sequence). The CDR3 comprises 12 residues, both ends counted. The CDR3 here is CASSLNRGPALP.

This chain links TRBV6-6 with TRBJ1-2; D is undetermined. CDR3 length equals 11 residues. Germline CDR1 reads MNHNY; CDR2 reads SVGAGI (reference sequence). Trimming pared 5 bases from V and 6 bases from J, leaving 7 bases between. The CDR3 nucleotides read TGTGCCAGCAGTCCCAAAAATGGCTACACCTTC. Residues: CASSPKNGYTF.

The J gene is TRBJ2-3, the V gene TRBV9, with 9 bases that match TRBD1. Germline V gives CDR1 SGDLS, CDR2 YYNGEE. Unmatched junction bases numbered 8, after V lost 3 bases and J lost 3 bases. The CDR3 contains 16 residues. The CDR3 DNA sequence: TGTGCCAGCAGCGCCTGGACAGGGGAGAGGACAGATACGCAGTATTTT. It is translated as CASSAWTGERTDTQYF.

This sequence joins TRBV5-6 and TRBJ2-2; 12 bases are shared with TRBD2. Germline V gene data show CDR1 as SGHDT and CDR2 as YYEEEE. The CDR3 contains 15 residues. V gave up 4 bases and J gave up 3 bases; unmatched junction bases: 1. The DNA for the CDR3 is TGTGCCAGCAGCCGACTAGCGGGGGACACCGGGGAGCTGTTTTTT. It translates to CASSRLAGDTGELFF. The whole variable domain, filled in from reference TRBV5-6 and TRBJ2-2, reads DAGVTQSPTHLIKTRGQQVTLRCSPKSGHDTVSWYQQALGQGPQFIFQYYEEEERQRGNFPDRFSGHQFPNYSSELNVNALLLGDSALYLCASSRLAGDTGELFFGEGSRLTVL.

This clone appeared a single time. This chain joins TRBV4-3 and TRBJ2-3; 10 nucleotides align to TRBD2. The ends lost 1 base at V and 5 bases at J; junction bases unmatched: 6. The CDR3 is 16 residues long. Germline V CDR1 and CDR2: LGHNA, YSLEER. The CDR3 loop reads CASSQVPAGGLDTQYF. CDR3 bases: TGCGCCAGCAGCCAAGTCCCAGCGGGAGGGCTAGATACGCAGTATTTT.

V gene TRBV19 combines with J gene TRBJ2-2, with D possibly being TRBD1 or TRBD2 (5 bases each). Looked up from germline, CDR1 is LNHDA and CDR2 is SQIVND (reference sequence). CDR3 length: 13 residues. V was cut by 7 bases and J by 4 bases, with 10 bases left in between. The CDR3 region has the DNA TGTGCCAGTAACCCAGGGAGCACCGGGGAGCTGTTTTTT. This translates into CASNPGSTGELFF.

CDR3 amino acids: CASSSMGPAKNIQYF. CDR3 coding DNA: TGTGCCAGCAGCTCGATGGGCCCAGCCAAAAACATTCAGTACTTC. V and J are TRBV5-8 and TRBJ2-4; D ambiguous. The CDR3 is 15 residues long. Germline V gene lookup returns CDR1 SGHTS and CDR2 YDEGEE. Trimming removed 3 bases at V and 0 bases at J, with 10 bases between.

This chain's CDR3 is CASSLMGGSGTGELFF. The CDR3 DNA reads as TGTGCCAGCAGCTTAATGGGCGGGTCGGGGACCGGGGAGCTGTTTTTT. V gene TRBV7-2 combines with J gene TRBJ2-2, with D possibly TRBD2 on 5 matching bases. CDR3 length: 16 residues. V gave up 2 bases and J gave up 5 bases, with 15 bases separating them. Germline CDR1 and CDR2: SGHTA and FQGNSA. Drawing the rest from reference TRBV7-2 and TRBJ2-2, the complete variable domain is GAGVSQSPSNKVTEKGKDVELRCDPISGHTALYWYRQSLGQGLEFLIYFQGNSAPDKSGLPSDRFSAERTGGSVSTLTIQRTQQEDSAVYLCASSLMGGSGTGELFFGEGSRLTVL.